These T cell receptor beta chains were read from a single sample in a study of memory CD4+ T cells and cytomegalovirus serostatus. The method was immunoSEQ multiplex PCR; TCRdb's version includes in-frame clones alone and lacks a portion of them. This sample has 50,000 to 75,000 clones, with roughly four fifths found just once. Sequencing input: memory CD4+ T cells from blood. The receptors shown here come from an adult in good health and CMV-seronegative. Both conserved end residues are trimmed from each CDR3. D genes are given only for firm matches.

D: TRBD1
V: TRBV7-9
CDR3: ASSPGTGGTTDTQY

D: -
V: TRBV2
CDR3: ASSESRQVEAF

D: -
V: TRBV6-5
CDR3: ATSKDAVSQPQH

D: TRBD2
V: TRBV10-3
CDR3: AISEESGGASSGELF

D: TRBD1
V: TRBV9
CDR3: ASSSAGTGVETQY

D: TRBD1
V: TRBV2
CDR3: ASSKQGAGETQY

D: TRBD2
V: TRBV4-2
CDR3: ASSRRLAGVSYEQY

D: -
V: TRBV6-5
CDR3: AANQPGINTQY

D: TRBD2
V: TRBV6-6
CDR3: ASSGTSWAQY

D: TRBD2
V: TRBV11-3
CDR3: ASSFTQGGSYNEQF

D: TRBD1
V: TRBV5-1
CDR3: ASSVTGLGYGYT

D: TRBD1
V: TRBV30
CDR3: AWGGQGGIQY

D: TRBD2
V: TRBV15
CDR3: ATSRDRPSGAETQY

D: TRBD1
V: TRBV7-2
CDR3: ASSREGQIYNEQF

D: -
V: TRBV5-1
CDR3: ASSSGGEGRGSPLH

D: TRBD1
V: TRBV27
CDR3: ASRDRGGEQY

D: TRBD1
V: TRBV11-2
CDR3: ASSLIGQGSANTEAF

D: -
V: TRBV11-1
CDR3: ASSPGLNEKLF

D: -
V: TRBV7-9
CDR3: ASTPGELF